The following is a TCR beta chain sequence with its context. Antigen specificity is unknown. Per the germline V gene, CDR1 is SGHRS and CDR2 is YFSETQ. Trimming left V 0 bases short and J 3 bases short, with 9 bases between. The CDR3 loop spans 14 amino acids. The assay was run at deep level. About 30,000 T cell genomes, or around 330 ng DNA, went into replicate PCRs of unsorted PBMC. The table came from immunoSEQ multiplex PCR; TCRdb's copy has only in-frame clones and leaves some out. The sample has about 470,000 clones, 70% to 80% seen once; the top ten hold about 13%. The source of the sample is a study of shared clonotypes between healthy human individuals. All donors were Caucasian adults living in Nashville, Tennessee. Study results and caveats: The sole specimen, blood, was sampled, and tissue repertoires likely differ.

This chain uses TRBV5-1 with TRBJ1-1; a weak D match, TRBD1 (6 bases). This clonotype was sampled from a woman aged 40 to 49 in good health. Some clones in this sample may be carry-over from other donors' samples. Specimen: PBMCs. CDR3 loop: CASSLGGGDTEAFF. CDR3 sequence (DNA): TGCGCCAGCAGCTTGGGTGGGGGCGACACTGAAGCTTTCTTT.